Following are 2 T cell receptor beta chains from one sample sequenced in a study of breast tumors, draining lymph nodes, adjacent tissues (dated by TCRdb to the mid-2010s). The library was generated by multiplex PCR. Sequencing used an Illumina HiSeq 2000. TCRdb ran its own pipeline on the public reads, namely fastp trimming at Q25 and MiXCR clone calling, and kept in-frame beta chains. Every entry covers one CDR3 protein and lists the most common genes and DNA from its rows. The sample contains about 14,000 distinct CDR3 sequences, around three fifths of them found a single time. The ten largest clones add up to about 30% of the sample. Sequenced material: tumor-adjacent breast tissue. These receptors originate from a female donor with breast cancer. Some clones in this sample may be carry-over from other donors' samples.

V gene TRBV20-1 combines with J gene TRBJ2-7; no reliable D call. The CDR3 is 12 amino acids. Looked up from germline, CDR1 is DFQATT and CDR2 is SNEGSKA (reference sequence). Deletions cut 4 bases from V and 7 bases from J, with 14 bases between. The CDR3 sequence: CSAKTPIVEQYF. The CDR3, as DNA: TGCAGTGCTAAGACTCCAATAGTGGAGCAGTACTTC.

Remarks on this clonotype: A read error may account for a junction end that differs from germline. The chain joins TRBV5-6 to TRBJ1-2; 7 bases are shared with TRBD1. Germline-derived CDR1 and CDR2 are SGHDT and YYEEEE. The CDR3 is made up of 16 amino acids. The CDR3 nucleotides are TGTGCCAGCGGGACGAAGATGGACAGGAATTTCTATGACTACACCTTC. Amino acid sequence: CASGTKMDRNFYDYTF.